The clone carrying this T cell receptor (beta chain) has just one count. The antigen is undetermined. J lost 6 bases, V lost 3 bases, and 15 bases had no gene match. This CDR3 spans 17 amino acids. Germline values: CDR1 SGHNT, CDR2 YYREEE (reference sequence). The total RNA that was extracted per sample amounted to at least 5 micrograms. Primed by a sample-barcoded 5' primer and a J-beta primer mix, a second PCR proceeded for roughly 7 to 11 cycles. Each cDNA molecule carried a tag from a template-switch adaptor that contained 12 random nucleotides. TCRdb re-analysed the 5' RACE reads in MiXCR, keeping a single row per CDR3 protein. The profile shows about 1.4 million distinct CDR3 sequences, around 59% of them singletons. These data come from a study of blood T cells in healthy people across ages. Study at large: Template switching recovered approximately one barcoded beta molecule for every two T cells. Findings of the study overall: Naive and antigen-experienced cells could not be conclusively compared, given unsorted PBMCs.

The specimen sequenced was blood. This sequence was found in a man aged 18 to 29 in good health. V and J are TRBV5-4 and TRBJ2-3, with TRBD2 matching 8 bases. The CDR3 loop reads CASSSLTSGGGLDTQYF. The CDR3 nucleotides read TGTGCCAGCAGCTCATTAACTAGCGGAGGTGGGCTCGATACGCAGTATTTT.